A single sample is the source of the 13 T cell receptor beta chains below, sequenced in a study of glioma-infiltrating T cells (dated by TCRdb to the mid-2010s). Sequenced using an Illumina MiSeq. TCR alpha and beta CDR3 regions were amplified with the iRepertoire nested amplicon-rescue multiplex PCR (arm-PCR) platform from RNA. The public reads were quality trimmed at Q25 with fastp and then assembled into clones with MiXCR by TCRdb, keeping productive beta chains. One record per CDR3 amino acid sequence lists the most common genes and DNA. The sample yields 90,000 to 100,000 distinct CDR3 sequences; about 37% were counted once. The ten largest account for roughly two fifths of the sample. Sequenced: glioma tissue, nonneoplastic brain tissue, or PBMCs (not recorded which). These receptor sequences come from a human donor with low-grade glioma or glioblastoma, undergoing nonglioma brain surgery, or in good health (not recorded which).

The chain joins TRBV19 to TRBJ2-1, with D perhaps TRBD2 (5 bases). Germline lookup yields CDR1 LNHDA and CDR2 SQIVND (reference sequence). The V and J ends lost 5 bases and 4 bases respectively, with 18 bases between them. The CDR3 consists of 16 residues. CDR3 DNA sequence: TGTGCCAGTAGTCTGGAGGTTATCGGGATTTACAATGAGCAGTTCTTC. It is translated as CASSLEVIGIYNEQFF.

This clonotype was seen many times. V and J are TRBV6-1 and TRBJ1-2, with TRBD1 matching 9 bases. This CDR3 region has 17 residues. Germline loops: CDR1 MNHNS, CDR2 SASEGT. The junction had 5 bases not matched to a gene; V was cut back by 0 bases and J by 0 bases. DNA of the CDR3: TGTGCCAGCAGTGAAGCGGGGGGGACAGGGTCTAACTATGGCTACACCTTC. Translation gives CASSEAGGTGSNYGYTF.

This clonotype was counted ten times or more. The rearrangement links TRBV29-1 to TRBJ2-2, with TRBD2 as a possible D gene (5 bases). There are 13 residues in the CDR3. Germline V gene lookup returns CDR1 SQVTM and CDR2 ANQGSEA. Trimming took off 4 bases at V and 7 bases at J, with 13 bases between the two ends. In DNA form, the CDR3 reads TGCAGCGTTGCGGCTTACGGAGGCGGGGAGCTGTTTTTT. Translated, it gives CSVAAYGGGELFF.

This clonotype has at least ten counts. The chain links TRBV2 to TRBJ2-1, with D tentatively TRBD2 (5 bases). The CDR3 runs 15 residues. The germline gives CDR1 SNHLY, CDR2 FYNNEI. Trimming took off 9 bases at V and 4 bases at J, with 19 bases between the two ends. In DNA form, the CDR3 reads TGTGCCAGTTCAAGAGTAGGAGGTCAGTACAATGAGCAGTTCTTC. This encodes CASSRVGGQYNEQFF.

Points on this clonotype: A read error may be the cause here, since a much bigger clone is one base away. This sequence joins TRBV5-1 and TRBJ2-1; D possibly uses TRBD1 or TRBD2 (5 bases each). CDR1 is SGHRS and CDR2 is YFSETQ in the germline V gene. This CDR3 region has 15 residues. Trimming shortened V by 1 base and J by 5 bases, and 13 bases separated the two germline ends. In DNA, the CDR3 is TGCGCCAGCAGCTTGATTTCGGGGCTCAACAATGAGCAGTTCTTC. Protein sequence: CASSLISGLNNEQFF.

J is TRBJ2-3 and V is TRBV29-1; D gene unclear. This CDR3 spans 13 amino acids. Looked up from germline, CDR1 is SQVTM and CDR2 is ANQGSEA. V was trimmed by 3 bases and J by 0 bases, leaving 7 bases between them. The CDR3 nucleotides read TGCAGCGTTGAGGGATCTAGCACAGATACGCAGTATTTT. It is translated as CSVEGSSTDTQYF.

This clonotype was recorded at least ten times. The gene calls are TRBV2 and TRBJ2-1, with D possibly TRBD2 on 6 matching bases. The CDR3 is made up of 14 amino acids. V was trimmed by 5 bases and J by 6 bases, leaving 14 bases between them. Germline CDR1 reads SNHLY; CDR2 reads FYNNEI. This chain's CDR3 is CASSPSSSANEQFF. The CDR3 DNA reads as TGTGCCAGCAGTCCTTCCTCTAGCGCCAATGAGCAGTTCTTC.

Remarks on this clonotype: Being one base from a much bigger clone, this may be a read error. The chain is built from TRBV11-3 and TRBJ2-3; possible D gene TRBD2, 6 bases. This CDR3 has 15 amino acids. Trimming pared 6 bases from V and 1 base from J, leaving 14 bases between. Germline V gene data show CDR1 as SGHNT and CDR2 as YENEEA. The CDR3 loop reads CASRTRRRGTDTQYF. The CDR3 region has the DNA TGTGCCAGCAGGACCCGGCGGAGGGGCACAGATACGCAGTATTTT.

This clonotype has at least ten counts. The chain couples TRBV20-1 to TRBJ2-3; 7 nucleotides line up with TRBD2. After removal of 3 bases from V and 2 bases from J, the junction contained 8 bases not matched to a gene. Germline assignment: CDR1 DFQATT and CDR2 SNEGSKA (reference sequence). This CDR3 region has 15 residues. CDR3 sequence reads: CSASTGTTATDTQYF. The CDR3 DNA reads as TGCAGTGCTAGCACCGGGACTACCGCCACAGATACGCAGTATTTT.

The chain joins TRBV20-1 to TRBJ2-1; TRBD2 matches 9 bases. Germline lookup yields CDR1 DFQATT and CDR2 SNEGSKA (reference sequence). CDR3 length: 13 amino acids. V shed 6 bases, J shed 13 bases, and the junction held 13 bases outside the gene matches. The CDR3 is CSAIASGANDQFF. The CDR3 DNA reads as TGCAGTGCGATCGCTAGCGGGGCCAACGATCAGTTCTTC.

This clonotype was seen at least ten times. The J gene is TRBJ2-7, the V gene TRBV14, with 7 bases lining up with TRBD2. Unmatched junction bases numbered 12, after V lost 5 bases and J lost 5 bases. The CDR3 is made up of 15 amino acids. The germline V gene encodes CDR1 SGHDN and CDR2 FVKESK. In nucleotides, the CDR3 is TGTGCCAGCAGCTCCTCGACTAGCTGGTTCGACGAGCAGTACTTC. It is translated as CASSSSTSWFDEQYF.

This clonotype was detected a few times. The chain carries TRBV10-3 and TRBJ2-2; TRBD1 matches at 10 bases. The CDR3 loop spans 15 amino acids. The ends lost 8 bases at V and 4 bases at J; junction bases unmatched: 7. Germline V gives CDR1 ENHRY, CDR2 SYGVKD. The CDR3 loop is CAIGPGQGPTGELFF. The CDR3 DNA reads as TGTGCCATCGGACCGGGACAGGGGCCCACCGGGGAGCTGTTTTTT.

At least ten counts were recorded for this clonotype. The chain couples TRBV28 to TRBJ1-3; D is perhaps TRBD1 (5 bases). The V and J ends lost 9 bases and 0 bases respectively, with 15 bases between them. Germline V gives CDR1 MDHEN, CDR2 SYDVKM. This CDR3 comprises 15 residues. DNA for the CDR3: TGTGCCAGTGCCCAAGGGGCCGTCTCTGGAAACACCATATATTTT. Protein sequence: CASAQGAVSGNTIYF.